The T cell receptor (beta chain) described here comes from a study of post-analysis software for immune sequencing data. As concerns this clonotype: Its antigen is still unknown.

Included in the TCR beta cDNA libraries were unique molecular identifiers. MiXCR, run by TCRdb on the PCR reads, gives a single entry per CDR3 protein. This table has approximately 400,000 distinct CDR3 sequences, less than 40% appearing once. Study conclusions and caveats: The five TRBV segments detected at higher frequency in patients than in controls included TRBV5-6, TRBV5-1 and TRBV20-1.

Germline CDR1 reads SGHDN; CDR2 reads FVKESK. V was clipped by 0 bases and J by 0 bases, with 9 bases between them. There are 16 residues in the CDR3. The V gene is TRBV14, the J gene TRBJ2-1, with D unclear. The sample was blood. The source is a girl between 5 and 17 years old with multiple sclerosis. CDR3 region: CASSQETASSYNEQFF. The CDR3 DNA reads TGTGCCAGCAGCCAAGAAACTGCGAGCTCCTACAATGAGCAGTTCTTC.